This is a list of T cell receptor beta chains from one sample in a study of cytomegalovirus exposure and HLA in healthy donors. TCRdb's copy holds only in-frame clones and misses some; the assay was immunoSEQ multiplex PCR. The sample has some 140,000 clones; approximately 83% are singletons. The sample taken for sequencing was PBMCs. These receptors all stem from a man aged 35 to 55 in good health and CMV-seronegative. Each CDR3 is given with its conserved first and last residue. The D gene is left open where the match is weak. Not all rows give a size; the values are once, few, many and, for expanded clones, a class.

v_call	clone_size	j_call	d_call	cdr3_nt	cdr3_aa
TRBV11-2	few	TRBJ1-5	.	TGTGCCAGCAGCACCGCCCCAGATAGCAATCAGCCCCAGCATTTT	CASSTAPDSNQPQHF
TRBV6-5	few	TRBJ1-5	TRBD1	TGTGCCAGCAGCCGACAGGGCGGACAGCCCCAGCATTTT	CASSRQGGQPQHF
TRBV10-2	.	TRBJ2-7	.	TGCGCCAGCAGTGTCGGAGGGTCCTACGAGCAGTACTTC	CASSVGGSYEQYF
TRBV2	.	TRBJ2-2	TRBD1	TGTGCCAGCAGTGTGGGACAGGGGTACACCGGGGAGCTGTTTTTT	CASSVGQGYTGELFF
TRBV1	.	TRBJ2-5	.	TGCACCAGCAGCCAAGAGAGACTGGAGCAAGAGACCCAGTACTTC	CTSSQERLEQETQYF
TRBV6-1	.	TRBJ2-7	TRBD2	TGTGCCAGCAGTGAAGTGGGGGGAGGGCTGGGACTAGCTCTCGACGAGCAGTACTTC	CASSEVGGGLGLALDEQYF
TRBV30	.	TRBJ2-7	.	TGTGCCTGGAGTGTCGCAGGGGTTGTGGAGCAGTACTTC	CAWSVAGVVEQYF
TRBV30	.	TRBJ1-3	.	TGTGCCTGGAGTGTCGCTGTGGGGGGCTCTGGAAACACCATATATTTT	CAWSVAVGGSGNTIYF
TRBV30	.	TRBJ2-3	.	TGTGCCTGGAGTGTAAGCGACACAGATACGCAGTATTTT	CAWSVSDTDTQYF
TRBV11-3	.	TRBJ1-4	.	TGTGCCAGCAGCAGGGGCTTAAATGAAAAACTGTTTTTT	CASSRGLNEKLFF
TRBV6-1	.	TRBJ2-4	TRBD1	TGTGCCAGCAGTGTCCCGTTGGGACAGCTAGCCAAAAACATTCAGTACTTC	CASSVPLGQLAKNIQYF
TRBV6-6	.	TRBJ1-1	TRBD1	TGTGCCAGCAATACAGGGGGCACTGAAGCTTTCTTT	CASNTGGTEAFF
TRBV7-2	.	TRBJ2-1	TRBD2	TGTGCCAGCAGCGCGGGACTAGCGATCTACAATGAGCAGTTCTTC	CASSAGLAIYNEQFF
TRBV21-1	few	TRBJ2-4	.	TGTGCCAGACCCACCCGCACAGGGTTACTAGCCAAAAACATTCAGTACTTC	CARPTRTGLLAKNIQYF
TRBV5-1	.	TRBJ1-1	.	TGCGCCAGCAGCCGGAGGGACCCAGCTGAAGCTTTCTTT	CASSRRDPAEAFF
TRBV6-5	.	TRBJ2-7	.	TGTGCCAGCTCTTCAGGCCAAAGCTCCTACGAGCAGTACTTC	CASSSGQSSYEQYF
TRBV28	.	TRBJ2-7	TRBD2	TGTGCCAGCAGTTTACCTCGGCTAGCGGGTACCTACGAGCAGTACTTC	CASSLPRLAGTYEQYF
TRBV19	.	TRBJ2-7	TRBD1	TGTGCCAGTAGCCCAACAGGGGGCGGCCCCTACGAGCAGTACTTC	CASSPTGGGPYEQYF
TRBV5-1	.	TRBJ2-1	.	TGCGCCAGCAGCTTAGTGGCGGGGACTTCCGACTACAATGAGCAGTTCTTC	CASSLVAGTSDYNEQFF
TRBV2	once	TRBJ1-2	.	TGTGCCAGCAGGGGGGCCGGCCCCACATATGGCTACACCTTC	CASRGAGPTYGYTF
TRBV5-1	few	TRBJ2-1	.	TGCGCCAGCAGCTTGGATCTAGCCTCCTACAATGAGCAGTTCTTC	CASSLDLASYNEQFF
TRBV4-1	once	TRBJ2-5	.	TGCGCCAGCAGCCAAGAGGAGAGGAGTTTAGAGACCCAGTACTTC	CASSQEERSLETQYF
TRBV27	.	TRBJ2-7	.	TGTGCCAGCAGTTTAATCTATTTGGCGGAACCTTCCTACGAGCAGTACTTC	CASSLIYLAEPSYEQYF
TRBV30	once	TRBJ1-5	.	TGTGCCTGGAGCGGGGGACGCAATCAGCCCCAGCATTTT	CAWSGGRNQPQHF
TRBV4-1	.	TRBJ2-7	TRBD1	TGCGCCAGCAGCCAAGGGAGCGGGACAGGGTCGACCTACGAGCAGTACTTC	CASSQGSGTGSTYEQYF
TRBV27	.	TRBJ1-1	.	TGTGCCAGCAGTTATACAGGGAACACTGAAGCTTTCTTT	CASSYTGNTEAFF
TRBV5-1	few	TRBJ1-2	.	TGCGCCAGCAGCTTGGCCGTCGCAGAAGGCTACACCTTC	CASSLAVAEGYTF
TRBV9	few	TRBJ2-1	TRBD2	TGTGCCAGCAGCGTAGGGGGGGGAATCTACAATGAGCAGTTCTTC	CASSVGGGIYNEQFF
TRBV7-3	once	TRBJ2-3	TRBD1	TGTGCCAGCAGCTCCTCAGGACAGGGTTCAGATACGCAGTATTTT	CASSSSGQGSDTQYF
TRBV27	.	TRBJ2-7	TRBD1	TGTGCCAGCAGTATAGGGACAGGGGCACACTACGAGCAGTACTTC	CASSIGTGAHYEQYF
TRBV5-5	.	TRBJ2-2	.	TGTGCCAGCACCTCAGGGGCGGCCGGGGAGCTGTTTTTT	CASTSGAAGELFF
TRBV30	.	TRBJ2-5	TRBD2	TGTGCCTGGAGTGTGCGGGGGGCTTTTCAGTACTTC	CAWSVRGAFQYF
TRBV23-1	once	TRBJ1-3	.	TGCGCCAGCAGTCCTCTCTCAGGACAGTTCTCTGGAAACACCATATATTTT	CASSPLSGQFSGNTIYF
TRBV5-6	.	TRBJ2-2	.	TGTGCCAGCAGCTTGTGGGGGGCCGGGGAGCTGTTTTTT	CASSLWGAGELFF
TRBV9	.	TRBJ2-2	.	TGTGCCAGCGGTGTAGGGCCCAACCTTAACACCGGGGAGCTGTTTTTT	CASGVGPNLNTGELFF
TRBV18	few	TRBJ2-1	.	TGTGCCAGCTCACCCCTAGAGGGGGGGGGTGAGCAGTTCTTC	CASSPLEGGGEQFF
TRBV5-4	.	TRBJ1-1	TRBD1	TGTGCCAGCAGCGCATCAGGACAGGGTGCAGCTTTCTTT	CASSASGQGAAFF
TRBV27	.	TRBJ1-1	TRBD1	TGTGCCAGCAGTTTAGATAGGACAGGGAAGAACACTGAAGCTTTCTTT	CASSLDRTGKNTEAFF
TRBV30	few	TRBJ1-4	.	TGTGCCTGGAGTCACATTGCAACTAATGAAAAACTGTTTTTT	CAWSHIATNEKLFF
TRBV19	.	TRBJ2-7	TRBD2	TGTGCCAGTAGTATAGGAAGCGGGGGATTACACGAGCAGTACTTC	CASSIGSGGLHEQYF
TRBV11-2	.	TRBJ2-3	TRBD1	TGTGCCAGCAGCTGGGGGGACAGGACAACGCAGTATTTT	CASSWGDRTTQYF
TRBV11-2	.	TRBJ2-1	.	TGTGCCAGCAGCTTAGGTCGGTGGGTCCAGGATGAGCAGTTCTTC	CASSLGRWVQDEQFF